This T cell receptor beta chain was retrieved from a study of T cell responses to AZD1222 COVID-19 vaccine. The CDR3 totals 14 residues. Unmatched junction bases numbered 2, after V lost 6 bases and J lost 1 base. Germline CDR1 is ENHRY and CDR2 is SYGVKD. The assay was immunoSEQ multiplex PCR, and TCRdb's table has in-frame clones only and misses some. The sample lists about 130,000 clones, around 90% occurring once. The study's findings and limits: Donors were chiefly white British, with a greater number of females, and clonal diversity was perhaps underestimated.

Notes on this clone: Its target is not known.

This receptor was taken from an adult in good health. This rearrangement joins TRBV10-3 to TRBJ2-3; 9 nucleotides line up with TRBD1. This sample comprised peripheral blood, obtained on day 0 of AZD1222 vaccination. CDR3 residues: CAIRNRGRTDTQYF. For the CDR3, the DNA is TGTGCCATCAGGAACAGGGGGCGCACAGATACGCAGTATTTT.